Shown below are 26 T cell receptor beta chains from a single sample sequenced in a study of stem cell transplantation in POMP-related autoinflammatory disease. Some clones are missing from TCRdb's copy, which holds only in-frame ones; the method was immunoSEQ multiplex PCR. The sample gives more than 20,000 clones, around 83% of which show up once; less than 3% is in the top ten. The sample consisted of CD4+ T cells from PBMCs, taken before stem cell transplantation. Receptors originate from a human donor with POMP-related autoinflammation and immune dysregulation (PRAID).

V and J are TRBV7-8 and TRBJ1-3; D remains ambiguous. Between the trimmed V and J ends, which lost 6 bases and 1 base, there was a span of 7 bases. This CDR3 has 13 amino acids. Germline V gene lookup returns CDR1 SGHVS and CDR2 FQNEAQ. The CDR3 loop reads CASSRWSGNTIYF. The DNA of the CDR3 is TGTGCCAGCAGTCGGTGGTCTGGAAACACCATATATTTT.

The V call is TRBV7-2, the J call TRBJ2-5; no reliable D call. The CDR3 is 17 amino acids. The V end lost 3 bases, the J end lost 5 bases, and 22 bases lay between the germline ends. The germline CDR1 and CDR2 sequences are SGHTA and FQGNSA. For the CDR3, the DNA is TGTGCCAGCAGCTTGAAGGCTGCCGTATTTAATGGGGAGACCCAGTACTTC. It specifies CASSLKAAVFNGETQYF. Full variable domain (rest looked up from reference TRBV7-2 and TRBJ2-5): GAGVSQSPSNKVTEKGKDVELRCDPISGHTALYWYRQSLGQGLEFLIYFQGNSAPDKSGLPSDRFSAERTGGSVSTLTIQRTQQEDSAVYLCASSLKAAVFNGETQYFGPGTRLLVL.

This chain uses TRBV27 with TRBJ1-2; no reliable D call. Trimming shortened V by 3 bases and J by 10 bases, and 9 bases separated the two germline ends. CDR1 and CDR2 (germline): MNHEY, SMNVEV (reference sequence). This CDR3 has 11 amino acids. Written as DNA, the CDR3 is TGTGCCAGCAGTTTCCGGGGTAACTACACCTTC. It is translated as CASSFRGNYTF.

V and J are TRBV7-9 and TRBJ1-4; D unclear. The CDR3 contains 16 residues. Germline-derived CDR1 and CDR2 are SEHNR and FQNEAQ (reference sequence). Trimming removed 4 bases from V and 0 bases from J, with 12 bases in between. The CDR3 DNA reads as TGTGCCAGCAGCTCTCTTATCGGGGCAACTAATGAAAAACTGTTTTTT. Protein: CASSSLIGATNEKLFF.

CDR3 coding DNA: TGTGCCAGCAGCGTAGGGGGGGTTCCTCAGCCCCAGCATTTT. Its translation: CASSVGGVPQPQHF. This chain links TRBV9 with TRBJ1-5, with D maybe TRBD1 (5 bases). Germline loops: CDR1 SGDLS, CDR2 YYNGEE. The ends were cut back, 0 bases at V and 6 bases at J, with 10 bases in the middle. The CDR3 extends over 14 amino acids.

Only one count was recorded for this clone. The rearrangement links TRBV5-1 to TRBJ2-3; the D gene is possibly TRBD2 (6 bases). Germline V gene sequence: CDR1 SGHRS, CDR2 YFSETQ. V lost 7 bases and J 0 bases, leaving 15 bases between the germline ends. This CDR3 is built from 15 residues. CDR3 region: CASRRGTPSTDTQYF. The CDR3 bases are TGCGCCAGCCGTCGAGGGACTCCTAGCACAGATACGCAGTATTTT.

V gene TRBV30 combines with J gene TRBJ1-3, with a possible D match to TRBD1 (5 bases). The V gene lost 2 bases and the J gene lost 4 bases, with 18 bases spanning the gap. There are 16 residues in the CDR3. Germline lookup yields CDR1 GTSNPN and CDR2 SVGIG (reference sequence). CDR3 DNA: TGTGCCTGGAGTCCCCCCGGGGGAGCAGCAGGAAACACCATATATTTT. It codes for CAWSPPGGAAGNTIYF.

This chain joins TRBV19 and TRBJ2-1, with 14 bases lining up with TRBD2. The junction had 9 bases not matched to a gene; V was cut back by 5 bases and J by 9 bases. The CDR3 runs 16 residues. Germline values: CDR1 LNHDA, CDR2 SQIVND (reference sequence). The CDR3 region is CASSLRTSGRQSEQFF. The CDR3 DNA reads as TGTGCCAGTAGTCTCCGGACTAGCGGGAGGCAGAGTGAGCAGTTCTTC.

The J gene is TRBJ2-3, the V gene TRBV7-8, with no clear D. This CDR3 region has 14 residues. Germline V gene data show CDR1 as SGHVS and CDR2 as FQNEAQ. Trimming removed 6 bases from V and 8 bases from J, with 18 bases in between. CDR3 region: CASSPVGGTSTQYF. The CDR3 DNA follows: TGTGCCAGCAGTCCGGTGGGCGGTACCTCTACGCAGTATTTT.

This chain joins TRBV18 and TRBJ2-5; 12 bases are shared with TRBD2. Germline-derived CDR1 and CDR2 are KGHSH and LQKENI. V was clipped by 8 bases and J by 9 bases; unmatched bases: 22. The CDR3 is 18 residues long. The CDR3 sequence: CASVPVPSSRLAGEAQYF. The DNA for the CDR3 is TGTGCCAGCGTACCTGTACCTTCAAGCCGACTAGCGGGAGAAGCCCAGTACTTC.

V and J are TRBV4-2 and TRBJ2-4; D is undetermined. Trimming removed 0 bases from V and 0 bases from J, with 12 bases in between. The CDR3 length is 17 residues. CDR1 LGHNA and CDR2 YNFKEQ come from the germline V gene. CDR3 region: CASSQDLFSVAKNIQYF. The CDR3 bases are TGTGCCAGCAGCCAAGATTTGTTCTCAGTAGCCAAAAACATTCAGTACTTC.

This clone was seen just once. V gene TRBV18 combines with J gene TRBJ2-7; TRBD1 matches at 7 bases. The germline gives CDR1 KGHSH, CDR2 LQKENI. CDR3 length equals 13 residues. V gave up 4 bases and J gave up 0 bases; unmatched junction bases: 0. CDR3 sequence (DNA): TGTGCCAGCTCACGGGACAGCTCCTACGAGCAGTACTTC. This sequence encodes CASSRDSSYEQYF.

The rearrangement joins TRBV6-5 to TRBJ1-3, with D unclear. Germline lookup yields CDR1 MNHEY and CDR2 SVGAGI. Trimming took 4 bases from V and 4 from J, leaving 14 bases between them. This CDR3 is built from 15 residues. The CDR3 region is CASSSGQDGGNTIYF. The CDR3 nucleotides are TGTGCCAGCAGTTCTGGCCAGGACGGGGGAAACACCATATATTTT.

The V gene is TRBV27, the J gene TRBJ1-6, with 9 bases identical to TRBD1. The CDR3 sequence is 15 residues long. Trimming removed 7 bases from V and 9 bases from J; junction bases left unmatched: 10. In germline, CDR1 is MNHEY, CDR2 SMNVEV (reference sequence). The CDR3 DNA is TGTGCCAGCAAGGGGTTGACAGGGGGACCTTCACCCCTCCACTTT. Amino acid sequence: CASKGLTGGPSPLHF.

The V call is TRBV5-1, the J call TRBJ2-5, with D maybe TRBD2 (5 bases). Germline V gene lookup returns CDR1 SGHRS and CDR2 YFSETQ. V lost 1 base and J lost 5, with 12 bases in between. The CDR3 length is 14 residues. CDR3 sequence (DNA): TGCGCCAGCAGCTTGACACAGCCGGGGGAGACCCAGTACTTC. Its protein is CASSLTQPGETQYF.

This chain connects TRBV7-9 to TRBJ1-5; tentatively, D is TRBD1 (5 bases). V lost 1 base, J lost 7 bases, and 14 bases lay in between. The V gene's germline CDR1 is SEHNR and CDR2 FQNEAQ (reference sequence). The CDR3 is 15 amino acids. The CDR3 reads CASSLGVSGYQPQHF. DNA for the CDR3: TGTGCCAGCAGCTTAGGTGTTTCAGGGTACCAGCCCCAGCATTTT.

The chain carries TRBV5-1 and TRBJ2-5, with no clear D. This CDR3 has 14 amino acids. V was pared by 0 bases and J by 3 bases, with 9 bases between. From germline, CDR1 is SGHRS and CDR2 YFSETQ. The CDR3 region has the DNA TGCGCCAGCAGCTTGGGTTCAGCAGAAGAGACCCAGTACTTC. This translates into CASSLGSAEETQYF.

Worth noting for this clone: A junction boundary mismatches the germline segment, possibly from a read error. V gene TRBV7-7 combines with J gene TRBJ2-1; D assignment may be TRBD1 or TRBD2 (6 bases each). CDR1 and CDR2 (germline): SSHAT, FNYEAQ (reference sequence). The CDR3 loop spans 15 amino acids. CDR3 region: CASSLAAGHSGEQFF. The CDR3 region has the DNA TGTGCTAGCAGCTTAGCTGCGGGACATAGTGGTGAGCAGTTCTTC.

V gene TRBV5-8 combines with J gene TRBJ2-3; unclear D gene. Germline lookup yields CDR1 SGHTS and CDR2 YDEGEE. V dropped 1 base and J dropped 4 bases, with 10 bases sitting between them. This CDR3 is built from 14 residues. CDR3 in DNA: TGTGCCAGCAGCTTGAGTCCTACCGCAGATACGCAGTATTTT. Translating it yields CASSLSPTADTQYF.

This clone was found a few times. The gene calls are TRBV30 and TRBJ1-5; 7 bases are a match to TRBD1. Trimming removed 4 bases from V and 4 bases from J; junction bases left unmatched: 7. The V gene's germline CDR1 is GTSNPN and CDR2 SVGIG (reference sequence). CDR3 length: 14 residues. CDR3 region: CAWTLTGWNQPQHF. In nucleotides, the CDR3 is TGTGCCTGGACCCTGACAGGGTGGAATCAGCCCCAGCATTTT.

The chain carries TRBV29-1 and TRBJ2-3; 7 bases are shared with TRBD2. Looked up from germline, CDR1 is SQVTM and CDR2 is ANQGSEA. Germline trimming cut 4 bases from V and 3 bases from J; bases unmatched to any gene: 13. The CDR3 loop spans 16 amino acids. CDR3 bases: TGCAGCGTTGGCAGACCTACGGGGGGAACGACAGATACGCAGTATTTT. It encodes CSVGRPTGGTTDTQYF.

The V gene is TRBV9, the J gene TRBJ2-5, with D possibly called TRBD1 or TRBD2 (6 bases each). Germline V lookup: CDR1 SGDLS, CDR2 YYNGEE. The CDR3 runs 14 residues. Between the trimmed V and J ends, which lost 6 bases and 7 bases, there was a span of 19 bases. CDR3 nucleotides: TGTGCCAGCAATGGGGGGCAGGGGAAGGGGACCCAGTACTTC. The encoded protein is CASNGGQGKGTQYF.

CDR3 in amino acids: CSALKNYGYTF. The CDR3 DNA sequence: TGCAGTGCTCTTAAGAACTATGGCTACACCTTC. This rearrangement joins TRBV20-1 to TRBJ1-2; D gene unclear. The CDR3 length is 11 residues. CDR1 DFQATT and CDR2 SNEGSKA come from the germline V gene (reference sequence). V was pared by 5 bases and J by 2 bases, with 6 bases between.

The V gene is TRBV4-1, the J gene TRBJ2-5, with TRBD1 identical over 7 bases. Germline CDR1 reads MGHRA; CDR2 reads YSYEKL. CDR3 length: 15 amino acids. Trimming cost V 3 bases and J 1 base; bases outside gene matches: 5. This CDR3 is CASSQTGIGQETQYF. The CDR3 nucleotides are TGCGCCAGCAGCCAGACAGGGATCGGCCAAGAGACCCAGTACTTC.

The CDR3 bases are TGTGCCTGGAGTGTAAACACCCAAGAGACCCAGTACTTC. Amino acid sequence: CAWSVNTQETQYF. The rearrangement uses TRBV30 and TRBJ2-5, with D unresolved. Trimming took off 0 bases at V and 1 base at J, with 6 bases between the two ends. Germline assignment: CDR1 GTSNPN and CDR2 SVGIG (reference sequence). CDR3 length equals 13 residues.

V is TRBV27 and J is TRBJ2-7, with TRBD1 identical over 10 bases. The V gene end was trimmed by 3 bases and the J gene end by 2 bases; junction bases not matched to a gene: 4. This CDR3 region has 15 residues. Germline CDR1 and CDR2: MNHEY and SMNVEV (reference sequence). The CDR3 protein is CASSLRTGGTYEQYF. The DNA of the CDR3 is TGTGCCAGCAGTTTGCGGACAGGGGGAACCTACGAGCAGTACTTC.